This entry is about one TCR beta chain. The antigen is unknown. This likely comes from a read error, as the CDR3 has no conserved phenylalanine or tryptophan at its end. Time point indicated: persistent/refractory GD, antithyroid drugs over 5 years with positive TRAb. PBMC-derived RNA was used for the TCR library. There are 14 residues in the CDR3. Germline V gene lookup returns CDR1 MDHEN and CDR2 SYDVKM. According to the study, TCR beta libraries were built with iRepertoire HTBI primers and CDR3-region Arm-PCR. In TCRdb, the multiplex PCR reads were re-called with MiXCR into one record per CDR3 protein. The sample contains roughly 360,000 distinct CDR3 sequences, roughly 23% of which appear only once. This entry comes from a study of regulatory T cells in long-lasting Graves disease. Notes on the study in general: A reduction in accuracy may have resulted from the small sample size.

This receptor was identified in a woman in her thirties or forties with Graves disease. The sample was peripheral blood mononuclear cells (PBMCs), taken when the disease was refractory, from a patient treated with antithyroid drugs. The chain couples TRBV28 to TRBJ1-6; tentative D call: TRBD1 (5 bases). CDR3 region: CASSLPGSNSPLHL. The CDR3 nucleotides read TGTGCCAGTAGTTTACCAGGGTCCAATTCACCCCTCCACCTT.